This T cell receptor (beta chain) was recovered during a study of Ad26.COV2.S vaccination and SARS-CoV-2 variants. The table came from immunoSEQ multiplex PCR; TCRdb's copy has only in-frame clones and leaves some out. This repertoire shows roughly 400,000 clones, approximately 89% found once; its top ten account for 1.9%. Treatment denoted: 19 received Ad26.COV2.S at low or high dose, single or two shots; about 5 received placebo; per-sample allocation not given. The samples were gathered on day 63 after the first injection of vaccine or placebo. The V and J ends lost 6 bases and 7 bases, in that order; junction bases with no gene match: 14. Germline assignment: CDR1 SGHAT and CDR2 FQNNGV. This CDR3 has 17 amino acids.

The TCR comes from a person aged 18 to 59 who received the Ad26.COV2.S COVID-19 vaccine or a placebo. This specimen was peripheral blood, taken in a trial of Ad26.COV2.S vaccine versus placebo. The chain links TRBV11-2 to TRBJ2-1; TRBD2 matches 11 bases. The CDR3 region is CASRPTQKASGRNEQFF. In DNA form, the CDR3 reads TGTGCCAGCAGACCCACCCAGAAGGCTAGCGGGAGGAATGAGCAGTTCTTC.